The T cell receptor (beta chain) described here comes from a study of blood T cell repertoires in COVID-19. On the study more broadly: Donors in the United States, Italy and Spain gave samples during acute or convalescent COVID-19. In each case, the material was cDNA or gDNA derived from T cells, B-cell-depleted T cells, or PBMCs.

V was clipped by 4 bases and J by 8 bases, with 15 bases between them. Germline CDR1 and CDR2: SGHDT and YYEEEE. The CDR3 loop spans 13 amino acids. As handled by the study authors: Amplified reference gene primers provided the basis for estimating nucleated cell counts. TCRdb's copy holds only in-frame clones and misses some; the assay was immunoSEQ multiplex PCR. From that table come the V and J calls and clone size; the DNA was used to work out D and trimming. The sample lists about 140,000 clones, 81% occurring once. The receptor was isolated from a woman aged 55-69 years with active or convalescent COVID-19. The chain uses TRBV5-6 and TRBJ1-2; TRBD1 might be the D (5 bases). Source material: peripheral blood. The CDR3 coding sequence is TGTGCCAGCAGCCTCAGGGCCATGGAAGGCTACACCTTC. Protein sequence: CASSLRAMEGYTF.